This passage covers 20 T cell receptor beta chains from one sample sequenced in a study of T cell responses to AZD1222 COVID-19 vaccine. Method: immunoSEQ multiplex PCR; TCRdb's copy keeps in-frame clones and lacks some. The table has approximately 140,000 clones, around 90% seen once; the top ten hold under 4%. The sample in question was peripheral blood, obtained 28 days after the second AZD1222 dose. These receptors were obtained from an adult who received the AZD1222 COVID-19 vaccine.

This clone was counted once. Other nucleotide sequences from this sample produce the same CDR3. The V and J genes are TRBV7-9 and TRBJ1-1, with TRBD1 matching 7 bases. CDR1 SEHNR and CDR2 FQNEAQ come from the germline V gene (reference sequence). CDR3 length: 12 amino acids. V gave up 1 base and J gave up 8 bases; unmatched junction bases: 1. The CDR3 DNA reads as TGTGCCAGCAGCTTAGGACAGGGCGAAGCTTTCTTT. Translation gives CASSLGQGEAFF.

The chain links TRBV27 to TRBJ2-7; 10 bases agree with TRBD2. The CDR3 is 17 amino acids. V dropped 0 bases and J dropped 5; count of bases not matched to a gene: 10. Germline V gives CDR1 MNHEY, CDR2 SMNVEV (reference sequence). Here the CDR3 reads CASSLSPAGLAFHEQYF. The CDR3 region has the DNA TGTGCCAGCAGTTTATCGCCGGCGGGACTAGCGTTCCACGAGCAGTACTTC.

This chain links TRBV11-2 with TRBJ1-1; D gene unclear. The CDR3 has 13 residues. Trimming left V 5 bases short and J 8 bases short, with 15 bases between. The germline V gene encodes CDR1 SGHAT and CDR2 FQNNGV. CDR3 sequence reads: CASSRTSGREAFF. CDR3 bases: TGTGCCAGCAGCCGGACCTCCGGGCGCGAAGCTTTCTTT.

This clone was detected once. The rearrangement uses TRBV2 and TRBJ2-3, with D possibly being TRBD2 (5 bases). Germline loops: CDR1 SNHLY, CDR2 FYNNEI. There are 12 residues in the CDR3. V gave up 8 bases and J gave up 10 bases, with 16 bases separating them. The CDR3 bases are TGTGCCAGCCTAGCTCAAAATTTGGCGCAGTATTTT. It translates to CASLAQNLAQYF.

The chain couples TRBV25-1 to TRBJ1-2, with TRBD1 matching over 8 bases. CDR3 size: 16 residues. In germline, CDR1 is MGHDK, CDR2 SYGVNS. V lost 3 bases, J lost 4 bases, and 10 bases stayed unmatched. The CDR3 nucleotides are TGTGCCAGCAGTGACGATTCGACAGGGGCGGGCTATGGCTACACCTTC. This codes for CASSDDSTGAGYGYTF.

This rearrangement joins TRBV5-4 to TRBJ2-2, with TRBD2 identical over 10 bases. V dropped 2 bases and J dropped 4; count of bases not matched to a gene: 11. This CDR3 contains 18 residues. Germline V gene sequence: CDR1 SGHNT, CDR2 YYREEE (reference sequence). The CDR3 nucleotides are TGTGCCAGCAGCTTTAGGTCGGTCCTAGCGGGAGCCACCGGGGAGCTGTTTTTT. This translates into CASSFRSVLAGATGELFF.

The chain has TRBV19 and TRBJ1-1; TRBD1 matches at 7 bases. The germline CDR1 and CDR2 sequences are LNHDA and SQIVND (reference sequence). The V and J ends lost 4 bases and 1 base, in that order; junction bases with no gene match: 6. This CDR3 region has 15 residues. DNA for the CDR3: TGTGCCAGTAGTAACCGACAGGGTACGAACACTGAAGCTTTCTTT. Amino acid sequence: CASSNRQGTNTEAFF.

This chain links TRBV6-1 with TRBJ1-5; TRBD1 might be the D (5 bases). V gave up 2 bases and J gave up 0 bases, with 11 bases separating them. CDR1 is MNHNS and CDR2 is SASEGT in the germline V gene. The CDR3 runs to 16 residues. The CDR3 reads CASSERVDSSNQPQHF. The CDR3, as DNA: TGTGCCAGCAGTGAAAGGGTTGACAGTAGCAATCAGCCCCAGCATTTT.

The chain has TRBV5-1 and TRBJ2-5; D may be TRBD2 (7 bases). The V end was cut by 3 bases, the J end by 3 bases, with 18 bases between. The CDR3 spans 16 residues. CDR1 and CDR2 from the germline V gene are SGHRS and YFSETQ. The CDR3 DNA follows: TGCGCCAGCAGCTCATCCCCGGTAGGGGGGGAAGAGACCCAGTACTTC. Protein: CASSSSPVGGEETQYF. The full variable domain, its missing parts supplied by reference TRBV5-1 and TRBJ2-5, is KAGVTQTPRYLIKTRGQQVTLSCSPISGHRSVSWYQQTPGQGLQFLFEYFSETQRNKGNFPGRFSGRQFSNSRSEMNVSTLELGDSALYLCASSSSPVGGEETQYFGPGTRLLVL.

The V and J genes are TRBV6-4 and TRBJ1-1; tentatively, D is TRBD1 (6 bases). Germline CDR1 reads MRHNA; CDR2 reads SNTAGT. Trimming left V 6 bases short and J 1 base short, with 9 bases between. The CDR3 runs to 13 residues. CDR3 sequence reads: CASSPGANTEAFF. CDR3 nucleotides: TGTGCCAGCAGCCCAGGGGCGAACACTGAAGCTTTCTTT.

The chain employs TRBV2 and TRBJ2-1; TRBD1 matches at 8 bases. Trimming took 6 bases from V and 5 from J; bases not matched to a gene: 3. The length of the CDR3 is 13 residues. Germline-derived CDR1 and CDR2 are SNHLY and FYNNEI. The CDR3 region is CASRRDRNNEQFF. In DNA, the CDR3 is TGTGCCAGCAGGAGGGACAGGAACAATGAGCAGTTCTTC.

The CDR3 sequence is CASSLGGNQETQYF. Here the CDR3 DNA reads TGTGCCAGCAGTTTAGGGGGGAACCAAGAGACCCAGTACTTC. This chain connects TRBV27 to TRBJ2-5, with a weak D call TRBD2 (6 bases). V lost 2 bases and J lost 0, with 7 bases in between. The CDR3 has 14 amino acids. Germline loops: CDR1 MNHEY, CDR2 SMNVEV (reference sequence).

The V and J genes are TRBV27 and TRBJ2-2; no firm D call. The CDR3 spans 13 residues. Germline loops: CDR1 MNHEY, CDR2 SMNVEV (reference sequence). Trimming took off 5 bases at V and 5 bases at J, with 9 bases between the two ends. The CDR3, as DNA: TGTGCCAGCAGTCCTTGGGTAACCGGGGAGCTGTTTTTT. Its translation is CASSPWVTGELFF.

Turning to this clone: The sample holds other DNA sequences that translate to the same CDR3. V and J are TRBV3-1 (or the pseudogene TRBV3-2) and TRBJ2-7; 7 nucleotides match TRBD1. CDR3 length: 14 residues. Germline CDR1 and CDR2: LGHDT and YNNKEL (reference sequence). V lost 1 base, J lost 2 bases, and 2 bases stayed unmatched. The DNA of the CDR3 is TGTGCCAGCAGCCAAGGGACAGGAGCCTACGAGCAGTACTTC. Residues: CASSQGTGAYEQYF.

The chain uses TRBV6-5 and TRBJ2-5; D is uncertain. CDR3 length equals 14 residues. CDR1 MNHEY and CDR2 SVGAGI come from the germline V gene. The germline V and J ends were trimmed by 0 bases and 1 base, with 6 bases remaining between them. In DNA, the CDR3 is TGTGCCAGCAGTTACTCTGGCGCCCAAGAGACCCAGTACTTC. Protein: CASSYSGAQETQYF.

The rearrangement joins TRBV3-1 (or the pseudogene TRBV3-2) to TRBJ2-1; 8 positions agree with TRBD2. The V gene end was trimmed by 0 bases and the J gene end by 8 bases; junction bases not matched to a gene: 6. CDR3 length equals 15 residues. The germline V gene encodes CDR1 LGHDT and CDR2 YNNKEL (reference sequence). The CDR3 loop reads CASSQDLSGGHEQFF. The CDR3 nucleotides are TGTGCCAGCAGCCAAGATCTTTCGGGGGGGCATGAGCAGTTCTTC.

The chain is built from TRBV14 and TRBJ2-1; a possible D gene is TRBD2 (5 bases). Germline assignment: CDR1 SGHDN and CDR2 FVKESK. V dropped 4 bases and J dropped 7 bases, with 20 bases sitting between them. The CDR3 covers 16 residues. CDR3 protein: CASSLLGRGRGNEQFF. In DNA, the CDR3 is TGTGCCAGCAGCCTCCTCGGGCGAGGTAGAGGGAATGAGCAGTTCTTC.

V gene TRBV18 combines with J gene TRBJ2-1; D call uncertain. Trimming removed 1 base from V and 2 bases from J, with 12 bases in between. The CDR3 is 16 residues long. Germline loops: CDR1 KGHSH, CDR2 LQKENI. The CDR3: CASSPLKELTYNEQFF. The CDR3 DNA follows: TGTGCCAGCTCACCACTCAAGGAGTTAACCTACAATGAGCAGTTCTTC.

The chain recombines TRBV19 with TRBJ1-5; possible D gene TRBD1, 5 bases. V shed 6 bases and J shed 6 bases, with 12 bases lying between them. This CDR3 region has 13 residues. Germline loops: CDR1 LNHDA, CDR2 SQIVND (reference sequence). The CDR3 nucleotides are TGTGCCAGTAGGGGACGGGGGAGTCAGCCCCAGCATTTT. Translated, it gives CASRGRGSQPQHF.

The chain uses TRBV6-5 and TRBJ2-7, with D possibly matching TRBD2 (6 bases). Trimming cost V 10 bases and J 3 bases, with 22 bases left between them. The CDR3 has 15 residues. Germline V gene data show CDR1 as MNHEY and CDR2 as SVGAGI. The CDR3 nucleotides read TGTGCCACGGGGGATAGGGCAGGAGTTTTCTACGAGCAGTACTTC. It codes for CATGDRAGVFYEQYF.